This T cell receptor (beta chain) was documented in a study of T cell repertoires in cytomegalovirus infection. Study-wide points: It was HLA-C-restricted CMV-specific TCR beta clonotypes that dominated the response ex vivo.

The germline CDR1 and CDR2 sequences are MGHRA and YSYEKL. There are 17 residues in the CDR3. The V segment lost 2 bases and the J segment 4 bases; nucleotides outside the gene matches: 13. TCRdb itself ran the reads through MiXCR, one entry per CDR3 protein. This repertoire shows about 310,000 distinct CDR3 sequences, 15% to 20% found once; its top ten account for more than 10%. This clonotype has just a few counts. Its antigen is undetermined. Sequencing was performed on PBMCs. This TCR was recovered from a human donor in good health (CMV status not recorded). Some clones in this sample may be carry-over from other donors' samples. The chain couples TRBV4-1 to TRBJ2-7; 8 bases are a match to TRBD1. DNA for the CDR3: TGCGCCAGCAGCCAATTCGCGGGCGCAGGGGGCTTATACGAGCAGTACTTC. Encoded protein: CASSQFAGAGGLYEQYF.